This is a list of T cell receptor beta chains from one sample in a study of blood T cells in healthy people across ages. Each CDR3 protein is one row after TCRdb ran MiXCR on the 5' RACE reads. Found here are some 1.4 million distinct CDR3 sequences, 35% to 45% of them singletons; the top ten hold roughly 7.9%. Sequencing was carried out using blood. The receptor set was obtained from a woman in her late teens or twenties in good health. CDR3s include the opening cysteine and the closing phenylalanine or tryptophan. Each record gives: clone size, J gene, V gene, D gene, CDR3 DNA, CDR3 protein. D genes are given only for firm matches. Not all rows give a size; the values are once, few, many and, for expanded clones, a class.

few TRBJ1-1 TRBV3-1 . TGTGCCAGCAGCCAAGTGGTGGGGACTGAAGCTTTCTTT CASSQVVGTEAFF
. TRBJ2-7 TRBV29-1 . TGCAGCGTTGCCCTAGCGAACTCCTACAATGAGCAGTACTTC CSVALANSYNEQYF
. TRBJ2-1 TRBV10-1 . TGCGCCAGCAGTGAGCCGGACCGGAGAGGGGGCTACAATGAGCAGTTCTTC CASSEPDRRGGYNEQFF
. TRBJ1-2 TRBV10-3 TRBD1 TGTGCCACAGGGGGAGACTATGGCTACACCTTC CATGGDYGYTF
. TRBJ2-7 TRBV3-1 . TGTGCCAGCAGCCCTTTAGGGCCGAAACGCTACGAGCAGTACTTC CASSPLGPKRYEQYF
few TRBJ2-3 TRBV20-1 . TGCAGTGCTGGCGGGACAACCACAGATACGCAGTATTTT CSAGGTTTDTQYF
. TRBJ2-1 TRBV4-1 TRBD2 TGCGCCAGCAGCCAAGATGTCTCTAGCGGAAGCTACAATGAGCAGTTCTTC CASSQDVSSGSYNEQFF
. TRBJ2-7 TRBV6-2/TRBV6-3 TRBD1 TGTGCCAGCAGCCGCACACGGCCGGGACAGGGTTACTACGAGCAGTACTTC CASSRTRPGQGYYEQYF
many TRBJ2-5 TRBV29-1 . TGCAGCGTCCTGGACGGGTACCAAGAGACCCAGTACTTC CSVLDGYQETQYF
many TRBJ2-5 TRBV25-1 . TGTGCCAGCAGTTCTCGGACAGCTCAAGAGACCCAGTACTTC CASSSRTAQETQYF
. TRBJ2-4 TRBV7-9 TRBD2 TGTGCCAGCAGCTCCCTAGGACGGCTAGCGGGTCACAAAAACATTCAGTACTTC CASSSLGRLAGHKNIQYF
. TRBJ1-2 TRBV20-1 . TGCAGTGCGCCCCCCCAGGGAAGGGCCGGCTATGGCTACACCTTC CSAPPQGRAGYGYTF
few TRBJ2-5 TRBV5-1 TRBD1 TGCGCCAGCAGCTTTCAACAGGGGGCAGAGACCCAGTACTTC CASSFQQGAETQYF
. TRBJ1-5 TRBV20-1 . TGCAGTGCTCAGAGAGGTCGGGGGTATGCCATCAATCAGCCCCAGCATTTT CSAQRGRGYAINQPQHF